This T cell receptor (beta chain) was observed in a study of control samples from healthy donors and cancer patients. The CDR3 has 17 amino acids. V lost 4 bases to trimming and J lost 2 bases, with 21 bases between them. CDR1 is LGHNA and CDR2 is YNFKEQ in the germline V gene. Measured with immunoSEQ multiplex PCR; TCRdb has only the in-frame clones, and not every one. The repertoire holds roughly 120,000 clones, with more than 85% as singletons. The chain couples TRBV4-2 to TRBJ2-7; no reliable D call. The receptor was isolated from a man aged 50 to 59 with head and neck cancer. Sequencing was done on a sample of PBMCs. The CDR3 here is CASSRGFVGFSTYEQYF. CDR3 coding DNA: TGTGCCAGCAGCCGTGGTTTTGTCGGGTTCTCGACCTACGAGCAGTACTTC.